This entry lists 22 T cell receptor beta chains sequenced from one sample in a study of early T cells in non-severe SARS-CoV-2 infection. In TCRdb, the 5' RACE reads were re-called with MiXCR into one record per CDR3 protein. The data contain some 45,000 distinct CDR3 sequences, under 9.5% of them singletons. The material sequenced was whole blood. These receptors were taken from an adult who was a healthcare worker with PCR-confirmed SARS-CoV-2 infection or an uninfected control (not recorded which).

This clonotype was detected ten times or more. The chain links TRBV29-1 to TRBJ2-1; 9 bases match TRBD2. Germline CDR1 and CDR2: SQVTM and ANQGSEA. This CDR3 has 15 amino acids. The trim removed 3 bases at V and 3 bases at J, leaving 6 bases unmatched. CDR3 in DNA: TGCAGCGTTGAGAGCGGAGCGGGGGGCTACAATGAGCAGTTCTTC. Encoded protein: CSVESGAGGYNEQFF.

This clonotype was counted many times. The V and J genes are TRBV4-1 and TRBJ2-3; a weak D match, TRBD1 (5 bases). Germline CDR1 reads MGHRA; CDR2 reads YSYEKL. The V gene lost 2 bases and the J gene lost 6 bases, with 18 bases spanning the gap. CDR3 length: 16 amino acids. The CDR3 here is CASSQIGDTRVDTQYF. The DNA of the CDR3 is TGCGCCAGCAGCCAAATTGGGGATACCAGGGTGGATACGCAGTATTTT.

This clonotype is medium-sized (0.01 to 0.1%). The rearrangement joins TRBV4-3 to TRBJ1-5; possible D gene TRBD1, 5 bases. The ends were cut back, 0 bases at V and 6 bases at J, with 12 bases in the middle. Germline V gives CDR1 LGHNA, CDR2 YSLEER. The CDR3 runs 15 residues. The CDR3 nucleotides are TGCGCCAGCAGCCAAGATCCGCAGGGATCTCAGCCCCAGCATTTT. Its protein is CASSQDPQGSQPQHF.

This clonotype has just a few counts. V usage is TRBV2 and J usage is TRBJ2-2; D gene unclear. Trimming removed 2 bases from V and 6 bases from J, with 7 bases in between. Germline V gives CDR1 SNHLY, CDR2 FYNNEI. The CDR3 sequence is 13 residues long. CDR3 region: CASSEPTAGELFF. As DNA, the CDR3 is TGTGCCAGCAGTGAACCAACGGCCGGGGAGCTGTTTTTT.

This clonotype was recorded a few times. V usage is TRBV29-1 and J usage is TRBJ2-5, with D possibly being TRBD1 (5 bases). The CDR3 is made up of 12 amino acids. CDR1 SQVTM and CDR2 ANQGSEA come from the germline V gene. V was cut by 6 bases and J by 0 bases, with 8 bases left in between. The CDR3 region is CSVSRDQETQYF. CDR3 nucleotide sequence: TGCAGCGTGTCCAGGGACCAAGAGACCCAGTACTTC.

CDR3: CASSQDFRTGLQPQHF. The CDR3 DNA follows: TGTGCCAGCAGCCAAGATTTTAGGACAGGGCTTCAGCCCCAGCATTTT. V usage is TRBV3-1 and J usage is TRBJ1-5; 8 nucleotides match TRBD1. The CDR3 loop spans 16 amino acids. Germline assignment: CDR1 LGHDT and CDR2 YNNKEL (reference sequence). V was clipped by 0 bases and J by 6 bases; unmatched bases: 7.

This clonotype was found a few times. Relative to the germline gene, one junction end is altered; a read error may explain this. The chain employs TRBV15 and TRBJ1-3; D may be TRBD1 (5 bases). There are 16 residues in the CDR3. Germline V lookup: CDR1 LNHNV, CDR2 YYDKDF (reference sequence). The CDR3 nucleotides read TGTGCCACCAGCAGAGAGGGGCTGGCCTCTGAAAACACCATATATTTT. It yields the protein CATSREGLASENTIYF.

This clonotype was seen ten or more times. The chain is built from TRBV20-1 and TRBJ2-7, with no clear D. CDR3 size: 12 residues. Trimming took off 1 base at V and 3 bases at J, with 7 bases between the two ends. Germline values: CDR1 DFQATT, CDR2 SNEGSKA (reference sequence). CDR3 protein: CSARGGGYEQYF. The DNA of the CDR3 is TGCAGTGCTAGAGGCGGCGGCTACGAGCAGTACTTC.

The sample holds many counts of this clonotype. The gene calls are TRBV4-3 and TRBJ2-3, with D uncertain. CDR1 LGHNA and CDR2 YSLEER come from the germline V gene. This CDR3 comprises 16 residues. The V end was cut by 4 bases, the J end by 0 bases, with 14 bases between. The CDR3 region is CASSRLTDASTDTQYF. The CDR3 DNA sequence: TGCGCCAGCAGCCGTTTAACAGATGCTAGCACAGATACGCAGTATTTT.

This clonotype was detected many times. Its ends do not fully match the called genes, so a read error is possible. This chain joins TRBV5-4 and TRBJ2-5; 8 bases align to TRBD1. CDR3 length: 16 residues. Looked up from germline, CDR1 is SGHNT and CDR2 is YYREEE (reference sequence). The CDR3 protein is CAGSLWTGTLQETQYF. The CDR3 DNA follows: TGTGCCGGCAGCTTGTGGACAGGGACCCTTCAAGAGACCCAGTACTTC.

This clonotype has more than one count but fewer than ten. V and J are TRBV7-2 and TRBJ1-1; the match to TRBD1 covers 9 bases. The CDR3 runs to 14 residues. Germline V CDR1 and CDR2: SGHTA, FQGNSA. Trimming cost V 5 bases and J 6 bases; bases outside gene matches: 7. The CDR3 loop reads CASSRGQGVPEAFF. The CDR3 nucleotides read TGTGCCAGCAGCCGGGGACAGGGAGTCCCTGAAGCTTTCTTT. Using reference TRBV7-2 and TRBJ1-1 for the parts outside the CDR3, the full variable domain is GAGVSQSPSNKVTEKGKDVELRCDPISGHTALYWYRQSLGQGLEFLIYFQGNSAPDKSGLPSDRFSAERTGGSVSTLTIQRTQQEDSAVYLCASSRGQGVPEAFFGQGTRLTVV.

This clonotype was seen many times. The rearrangement joins TRBV5-6 to TRBJ2-3, with D tentatively TRBD1 or TRBD2 (5 bases each). The CDR3 runs to 16 residues. Germline CDR1 SGHDT, CDR2 YYEEEE. The V end lost 2 bases, the J end lost 2 bases, and 15 bases lay between the germline ends. CDR3 coding DNA: TGTGCCAGCAGCTTTTTGGGGGAAACCTTCACAGATACGCAGTATTTT. It translates to CASSFLGETFTDTQYF.

This clonotype was observed many times. This chain uses TRBV9 with TRBJ2-1, with 7 bases aligning to TRBD2. V lost 5 bases to trimming and J lost 2 bases; unmatched junction nucleotides: 7. The CDR3 covers 15 residues. Per germline, CDR1 SGDLS and CDR2 YYNGEE. The CDR3: CASSYAGEAYNEQFF. The CDR3 region has the DNA TGTGCCAGCAGTTACGCGGGGGAAGCCTACAATGAGCAGTTCTTC. The whole variable domain, filled in from reference TRBV9 and TRBJ2-1, reads DSGVTQTPKHLITATGQRVTLRCSPRSGDLSVYWYQQSLDQGLQFLIQYYNGEERAKGNILERFSAQQFPDLHSELNLSSLELGDSALYFCASSYAGEAYNEQFFGPGTRLTVL.

By share of the sample, this clonotype is medium-sized. The chain is built from TRBV20-1 and TRBJ1-1; D might be TRBD1 (5 bases). Germline loops: CDR1 DFQATT, CDR2 SNEGSKA (reference sequence). This CDR3 comprises 13 residues. V lost 7 bases, J lost 7 bases, and 19 bases lay in between. This CDR3 is CSGREPRVGEAFF. Here the CDR3 DNA reads TGCAGTGGAAGGGAACCCAGGGTGGGTGAAGCTTTCTTT.

This clonotype was picked up many times. V and J are TRBV5-1 and TRBJ2-1; 7 positions match TRBD2. Per the germline V gene, CDR1 is SGHRS and CDR2 is YFSETQ. The CDR3 consists of 12 residues. Trimming cost V 7 bases and J 9 bases; bases outside gene matches: 7. CDR3 region: CASSSGEGEQFF. The CDR3 DNA sequence: TGCGCCAGCTCCTCGGGGGAGGGTGAGCAGTTCTTC.

The chain carries TRBV12-3 or TRBV12-4 and TRBJ2-7; 10 bases are shared with TRBD2. Unmatched junction bases numbered 15, after V lost 6 bases and J lost 4 bases. The CDR3 spans 17 residues. The CDR3 sequence is CASSPRVAGGSHYEQYF. The CDR3 bases are TGTGCCAGCAGCCCCCGGGTAGCGGGGGGTTCACATTACGAGCAGTACTTC.

For this clonotype: This sequence may be a read error, since a much larger clone differs from it by one base. This chain uses TRBV28 with TRBJ2-7; D might be TRBD1 (6 bases). Trimming took 7 bases from V and 4 from J, leaving 11 bases between them. The germline V gene encodes CDR1 MDHEN and CDR2 SYDVKM. The CDR3 runs to 12 residues. CDR3 nucleotide sequence: TGTGCCAGCACCCAGGGGCAGTACGAGCAGTACTTC. This sequence encodes CASTQGQYEQYF.

The CDR3: CASSLGTGVFIEQFF. DNA for the CDR3: TGTGCCAGCAGCCTCGGGACAGGGGTTTTTATTGAGCAGTTCTTC. J is TRBJ2-1 and V is TRBV13, with TRBD1 matching over 10 bases. Trimming at V came to 5 bases and at J to 9 bases, leaving 10 bases not matched to a gene. Germline V gives CDR1 PRHDT, CDR2 FYEKMQ (reference sequence). The CDR3 extends over 15 amino acids.

This clonotype was seen a handful of times. V and J are TRBV7-2 and TRBJ2-3, with 16 bases aligning to TRBD2. In germline, CDR1 is SGHTA, CDR2 FQGNSA. This CDR3 is built from 18 residues. After removal of 2 bases from V and 4 bases from J, the junction contained 6 bases not matched to a gene. CDR3 sequence (DNA): TGTGCCAGCAGCTTAAGAGGGACTAGCGGGGGGGCCGCAGATACGCAGTATTTT. Protein: CASSLRGTSGGAADTQYF.

This clonotype was counted many times. This chain links TRBV28 with TRBJ2-3, with D perhaps assigned TRBD1 or TRBD2 (5 bases each). The CDR3 loop spans 15 amino acids. V lost 4 bases, J lost 4 bases, and 15 bases lay in between. CDR1 is MDHEN, CDR2 SYDVKM, per germline. CDR3 in amino acids: CASSSGTRGADTQYF. The CDR3 coding sequence is TGTGCCAGCAGTTCAGGGACCCGTGGCGCAGATACGCAGTATTTT. The complete variable domain, with remaining parts taken from reference TRBV28 and TRBJ2-3, reads DVKVTQSSRYLVKRTGEKVFLECVQDMDHENMFWYRQDPGLGLRLIYFSYDVKMKEKGDIPEGYSVSREKKERFSLILESASTNQTSMYLCASSSGTRGADTQYFGPGTRLTVL.

This clonotype was recorded many times. The rearrangement uses TRBV19 and TRBJ2-7; D gene unclear. Germline V gives CDR1 LNHDA, CDR2 SQIVND (reference sequence). The CDR3 sequence is 16 residues long. Trimming pared 3 bases from V and 1 base from J, leaving 16 bases between. CDR3 protein: CASSIGRLATSYEQYF. In DNA form, the CDR3 reads TGTGCCAGTAGTATCGGCCGATTAGCTACTTCCTACGAGCAGTACTTC.

This clonotype was seen repeatedly, ten times or more. The chain links TRBV3-1 to TRBJ2-7; TRBD1 agrees at 8 bases. The trim removed 2 bases at V and 6 bases at J, leaving 0 bases unmatched. The CDR3 runs 12 residues. Germline assignment: CDR1 LGHDT and CDR2 YNNKEL (reference sequence). CDR3 sequence reads: CASSQQGAEQYF. CDR3 nucleotide sequence: TGTGCCAGCAGCCAACAGGGGGCCGAGCAGTACTTC.